This T cell receptor beta chain was obtained from a study of blood T cell repertoires in COVID-19. The method was immunoSEQ multiplex PCR; TCRdb's version includes in-frame clones alone and lacks a portion of them. The sample yields 13,000 or so clones, about 80% seen once. V was trimmed by 5 bases and J by 2 bases, leaving 10 bases between them. The CDR3 has 14 residues. Germline assignment: CDR1 MNHEY and CDR2 SMNVEV (reference sequence). Sequencing used peripheral blood. V usage is TRBV27 and J usage is TRBJ2-1; no clear D gene. This receptor was taken from a woman of 80 years or more with acute or convalescent COVID-19. CDR3 bases: TGTGCCAGCAGTCCCCAAACTCCCTACAATGAGCAGTTCTTC. As protein: CASSPQTPYNEQFF.